One and the same sample provided the 19 T cell receptor beta chains below, sequenced in a study of response to subunit inactivated influenza vaccine. TCRdb processed the RT-PCR reads anew with MiXCR; each CDR3 protein has one entry. Of about 240,000 distinct CDR3 sequences in the sample, 12% were seen once. Specimen: non-naive T cells sorted from PBMCs, collected 14 to 15 days before vaccination. The receptors stem from a man aged 45-65 years who received an inactivated influenza vaccine.

This clonotype was seen many times. The gene calls are TRBV5-6 and TRBJ2-7; 7 nucleotides agree with TRBD2. The CDR3 consists of 15 residues. Germline CDR1 reads SGHDT; CDR2 reads YYEEEE. V trimming: 5 bases; J trimming: 1 base; junction bases outside the gene matches: 9. The DNA of the CDR3 is TGTGCCAGCAGTAACCGGGGGGTTTTGTCCTACGAGCAGTACTTC. Its protein product is CASSNRGVLSYEQYF.

This clonotype was seen a few times. This chain links TRBV5-1 with TRBJ1-6, with unresolved D. CDR3 length: 14 amino acids. Germline CDR1 is SGHRS and CDR2 is YFSETQ. Trimming removed 0 bases from V and 8 bases from J, with 9 bases in between. The CDR3 region is CASSLDGRDSPLHF. In DNA form, the CDR3 reads TGCGCCAGCAGCTTGGATGGTCGTGATTCACCCCTCCACTTT.

This chain joins TRBV7-9 and TRBJ2-5, with a weak D call TRBD2 (6 bases). CDR1 and CDR2 (germline): SEHNR, FQNEAQ (reference sequence). V was cut by 1 base and J by 5 bases, with 14 bases left in between. The CDR3 has 15 amino acids. CDR3 in DNA: TGTGCCAGCAGCTTAGGTGGAGGGGTCACTGAGACCCAGTACTTC. This gives the protein CASSLGGGVTETQYF.

This rearrangement joins TRBV18 to TRBJ2-3, with D perhaps given as TRBD1 or TRBD2 (5 bases each). The germline CDR1 and CDR2 sequences are KGHSH and LQKENI. Trimming removed 4 bases at V and 3 bases at J, with 17 bases between. The CDR3 is made up of 16 amino acids. This chain's CDR3 is CASSRNSGTNTDTQYF. The DNA of the CDR3 is TGTGCCAGCTCACGAAACTCCGGGACCAATACAGATACGCAGTATTTT. Drawing the rest from reference TRBV18 and TRBJ2-3, the complete variable domain is NAGVMQNPRHLVRRRGQEARLRCSPMKGHSHVYWYRQLPEEGLKFMVYLQKENIIDESGMPKERFSAEFPKEGPSILRIQQVVRGDSAAYFCASSRNSGTNTDTQYFGPGTRLTVL.

This clonotype was seen many times. The chain carries TRBV6-1 and TRBJ2-5; 9 nucleotides align to TRBD2. The CDR3 loop spans 16 amino acids. V was pared by 6 bases and J by 1 base, with 9 bases of the junction left unmatched. Germline-derived CDR1 and CDR2 are MNHNS and SASEGT. The DNA for the CDR3 is TGTGCCAGCAGCCCCTCCAGCGGGGGGTTCCAAGAGACCCAGTACTTC. This codes for CASSPSSGGFQETQYF.

In this sample, this clonotype turned up many times. V gene TRBV29-1 combines with J gene TRBJ2-1; 8 bases match TRBD1. This CDR3 region has 13 residues. With V trimmed by 6 bases and J by 7 bases, 8 bases remained unmatched. Germline V gives CDR1 SQVTM, CDR2 ANQGSEA. CDR3 sequence (DNA): TGCAGCGTCGCGGACAGGGCACAAAATGAGCAGTTCTTC. Protein product: CSVADRAQNEQFF.

The chain carries TRBV10-3 and TRBJ2-7; D ambiguous. The CDR3 loop spans 14 amino acids. V shed 0 bases and J shed 2 bases, with 8 bases lying between them. CDR1 ENHRY and CDR2 SYGVKD come from the germline V gene. The CDR3, as DNA: TGTGCCATCAGTGAGTCCGCGAAGGCCTACGAGCAGTACTTC. Residues: CAISESAKAYEQYF.

This clonotype was detected ten times or more. The chain has TRBV29-1 and TRBJ2-7; D perhaps matches TRBD1 (6 bases). Trimming took off 8 bases at V and 3 bases at J, with 11 bases between the two ends. The CDR3 loop spans 11 amino acids. Per the germline V gene, CDR1 is SQVTM and CDR2 is ANQGSEA. CDR3 protein: CSIRDNYEQYF. DNA for the CDR3: TGCAGCATCCGGGACAACTACGAGCAGTACTTC.

The gene calls are TRBV10-3 and TRBJ1-2; the match to TRBD1 covers 8 bases. V trimming: 0 bases; J trimming: 7 bases; junction bases outside the gene matches: 4. The germline V gene has CDR1 ENHRY and CDR2 SYGVKD. The CDR3 runs 14 residues. The CDR3 region has the DNA TGTGCCATCAGTGAGTCGGGCAGGGGGCTTGGCTACACCTTC. Amino acids: CAISESGRGLGYTF.

This clonotype was detected ten times or more. The chain carries TRBV7-2 and TRBJ2-1, with 12 bases lining up with TRBD2. This CDR3 region has 21 residues. V trimming: 1 base; J trimming: 0 bases; junction bases outside the gene matches: 13. Germline lookup yields CDR1 SGHTA and CDR2 FQGNSA. CDR3 bases: TGTGCCAGCAGCTTAGTCGCGGGACTAGCGGGTGATGAATTCTCCTACAATGAGCAGTTCTTC. It yields the protein CASSLVAGLAGDEFSYNEQFF. Based on the CDR3 plus reference TRBV7-2 and TRBJ2-1, the full variable domain is GAGVSQSPSNKVTEKGKDVELRCDPISGHTALYWYRQSLGQGLEFLIYFQGNSAPDKSGLPSDRFSAERTGGSVSTLTIQRTQQEDSAVYLCASSLVAGLAGDEFSYNEQFFGPGTRLTVL.

In its sample, this clonotype was seen many times. This CDR3 is CAISGRDRESSYEQYF. The CDR3 region has the DNA TGTGCCATCAGTGGCCGGGACAGGGAGAGCTCCTACGAGCAGTACTTC. This chain links TRBV10-3 with TRBJ2-7; 9 bases agree with TRBD1. Trimming took 4 bases from V and 0 from J; bases not matched to a gene: 7. There are 16 residues in the CDR3. CDR1 is ENHRY and CDR2 is SYGVKD in the germline V gene.

This clonotype was seen only a few times. The chain carries TRBV30 and TRBJ1-1; D is possibly TRBD1 (5 bases). Trimming took off 1 base at V and 6 bases at J, with 15 bases between the two ends. This CDR3 spans 14 amino acids. Germline loops: CDR1 GTSNPN, CDR2 SVGIG (reference sequence). CDR3 DNA: TGTGCCTGGAGTGGGGGCGGTGGCCCGTCTGAAGCTTTCTTT. Amino acids: CAWSGGGGPSEAFF. Filled out from reference TRBV30 and TRBJ1-1, the complete variable domain reads SQTIHQWPATLVQPVGSPLSLECTVEGTSNPNLYWYRQAAGRGLQLLFYSVGIGQISSEVPQNLSASRPQDRQFILSSKKLLLSDSGFYLCAWSGGGGPSEAFFGQGTRLTVV.

This chain connects TRBV7-9 to TRBJ1-2; D possibly corresponds to TRBD1 (5 bases). Trimming cost V 3 bases and J 1 base, with 6 bases left between them. Germline V gives CDR1 SEHNR, CDR2 FQNEAQ (reference sequence). This CDR3 comprises 13 residues. As DNA, the CDR3 is TGTGCCAGCAGCTTCGACAGTAACTATGGCTACACCTTC. Its translation is CASSFDSNYGYTF.

The chain links TRBV12-3 or TRBV12-4 to TRBJ1-5, with no clear D. V lost 2 bases and J 6 bases, leaving 14 bases between the germline ends. CDR3 length equals 15 residues. The CDR3 protein is CASSLNIGSTQPQHF. As DNA, the CDR3 is TGTGCCAGCAGTTTAAATATAGGGTCGACTCAGCCCCAGCATTTT.

This clonotype appeared a few times. V and J are TRBV6-2 or TRBV6-3 and TRBJ2-5; 7 positions agree with TRBD2. The CDR3 has 16 residues. V was pared by 2 bases and J by 5 bases, with 11 bases of the junction left unmatched. The germline CDR1 and CDR2 sequences are MNHEY and SVGEGT. CDR3 sequence: CASSYPPGLGGETQYF. The CDR3, as DNA: TGTGCCAGCAGTTACCCCCCGGGACTGGGGGGGGAGACCCAGTACTTC.

This clonotype was found many times. This rearrangement joins TRBV12-3 or TRBV12-4 to TRBJ2-1; D is undetermined. The germline V and J ends were trimmed by 3 bases and 7 bases, with 7 bases remaining between them. The CDR3 is made up of 12 amino acids. Written as DNA, the CDR3 is TGTGCCAGCAGTTTTATCACGAATGAGCAGTTCTTC. Amino acids: CASSFITNEQFF.

This rearrangement joins TRBV7-3 to TRBJ2-1, with 10 bases aligning to TRBD2. This CDR3 has 16 amino acids. Germline V CDR1 and CDR2: SGHTA, FQGTGA. V lost 0 bases and J lost 9; bases outside the gene matches: 8. The CDR3 DNA is TGTGCCAGCAGCTTAACGCCTAGCGGGAGCAGAGGTGAGCAGTTCTTC. This codes for CASSLTPSGSRGEQFF.

The table lists this clonotype with a few counts. The rearrangement links TRBV10-3 to TRBJ1-2; D gene unclear. V lost 3 bases, J lost 6 bases, and 20 bases lay in between. CDR3 length equals 16 residues. Germline V lookup: CDR1 ENHRY, CDR2 SYGVKD. CDR3: CAISDVFGRRGDGYTF. CDR3 coding DNA: TGTGCCATCAGTGACGTCTTTGGAAGGCGCGGCGATGGCTACACCTTC.

This clonotype appeared a few times. The chain recombines TRBV5-5 with TRBJ1-5, with D hard to call. The V end was cut by 3 bases, the J end by 8 bases, with 18 bases between. The CDR3 totals 15 residues. Germline V gene lookup returns CDR1 SGHKS and CDR2 YYEKEE (reference sequence). The CDR3 coding sequence is TGTGCCAGCAGCTCCGACACCCAGAAAGGGAAGCCCCAGCATTTT. Translating it yields CASSSDTQKGKPQHF.